This T cell receptor beta chain was recovered during a study of blood T cell repertoires in COVID-19. Study-wide context: Whether acute or convalescent, the COVID-19 samples came from the United States, Italy and Spain.

Trimming cost V 8 bases and J 4 bases, with 10 bases left between them. Germline CDR1 reads KGHDR; CDR2 reads SFDVKD. The CDR3 has 12 residues. Repertoires were generated with immunoSEQ multiplex PCR, while TCRdb's copy carries only in-frame clones and drops some. The sample holds some 120,000 clones, about four fifths seen once. The sequence was collected from a woman aged 60-75 years with acute or convalescent COVID-19. What was sequenced was peripheral blood. The V and J genes are TRBV24-1 and TRBJ1-2; perhaps TRBD1 as D (5 bases). The CDR3 region has the DNA TGTGCCACCACCCCAGGGCTCTATGGCTACACCTTC. Encoded protein: CATTPGLYGYTF.